A single sample is the source of the 29 T cell receptor beta chains below, sequenced in a study of regulatory T cells in long-lasting Graves disease. Arm-PCR with iRepertoire HTBI primers amplified the CDR3 regions for these TCR beta libraries. TCRdb re-called the multiplex PCR reads with MiXCR, one entry per CDR3 protein. The sample lists about 400,000 distinct CDR3 sequences; about a sixth were seen once. Time point specified: newly diagnosed GD, antithyroid drugs for less than 3 months. Extracted PBMC RNA gave rise to the TCR library. Material: peripheral blood mononuclear cells (PBMCs), obtained at new diagnosis, from a patient treated with antithyroid drugs. These TCRs come from a female donor with Graves disease.

This clonotype has ten or more counts. This chain joins TRBV30 and TRBJ1-3; no clear D gene. The length of the CDR3 is 12 residues. The V gene's germline CDR1 is GTSNPN and CDR2 SVGIG (reference sequence). The V end lost 4 bases, the J end lost 0 bases, and 4 bases lay between the germline ends. This CDR3 is CAWTSSGNTIYF. Written as DNA, the CDR3 is TGTGCCTGGACTAGCTCTGGAAACACCATATATTTT.

This clonotype was counted ten times or more. The rearrangement links TRBV20-1 to TRBJ2-7; a possible D gene is TRBD1 (7 bases). Germline V lookup: CDR1 DFQATT, CDR2 SNEGSKA (reference sequence). The CDR3 consists of 15 residues. Trimming left V 4 bases short and J 1 base short, with 17 bases between. The CDR3, as DNA: TGCAGTGCTAAGGATGGGGCAGGGGGGTCCTACGAGCAGTACTTC. Translating it yields CSAKDGAGGSYEQYF.

This clonotype was seen a handful of times. V and J are TRBV20-1 and TRBJ2-1; D remains ambiguous. Germline lookup yields CDR1 DFQATT and CDR2 SNEGSKA (reference sequence). The CDR3 has 12 amino acids. Trimming removed 3 bases at V and 5 bases at J, with 8 bases between. The CDR3 sequence is CSASPLDNEQFF. In nucleotides, the CDR3 is TGCAGTGCTAGCCCCCTGGACAATGAGCAGTTCTTC.

This clonotype was counted a few times. This sequence joins TRBV10-3 and TRBJ2-6, with D possibly being TRBD1 or TRBD2 (5 bases each). Germline V lookup: CDR1 ENHRY, CDR2 SYGVKD. This CDR3 is 19 amino acids long. The V end was cut by 0 bases, the J end by 0 bases, with 15 bases between. DNA of the CDR3: TGTGCCATCAGTGAGTCATCCGGGACCCCGCGCTCTGGGGCCAACGTCCTGACTTTC. This translates into CAISESSGTPRSGANVLTF.

This clonotype has a count of ten or more. The chain couples TRBV12-3 or TRBV12-4 to TRBJ1-2; D possibly corresponds to TRBD1 (5 bases). The germline V and J ends were trimmed by 5 bases and 3 bases, with 13 bases remaining between them. CDR3 size: 14 residues. CDR3 DNA sequence: TGTGCCAGCAGTCGCACAACGACAGACTATGGCTACACCTTC. This sequence encodes CASSRTTTDYGYTF.

The sample holds a few counts of this clonotype. V usage is TRBV29-1 and J usage is TRBJ2-2, with D possibly being TRBD1 or TRBD2 (5 bases each). Per germline, CDR1 SQVTM and CDR2 ANQGSEA. This CDR3 region has 14 residues. The V gene lost 2 bases and the J gene lost 2 bases, with 9 bases spanning the gap. CDR3 nucleotide sequence: TGCAGCGTTGAATACGGGGCCAACACCGGGGAGCTGTTTTTT. It is translated as CSVEYGANTGELFF.

This clonotype showed up many times. This chain joins TRBV6-1 and TRBJ2-7; 11 nucleotides match TRBD2. The V gene end was trimmed by 1 base and the J gene end by 0 bases; junction bases not matched to a gene: 11. The CDR3 extends over 19 amino acids. Germline lookup yields CDR1 MNHNS and CDR2 SASEGT. CDR3 protein: CASSEEVASGRPHSYEQYF. For the CDR3, the DNA is TGTGCCAGCAGTGAAGAGGTTGCTAGCGGGAGGCCGCACTCCTACGAGCAGTACTTC.

The V and J genes are TRBV14 and TRBJ2-1; 8 bases fit TRBD2. Looked up from germline, CDR1 is SGHDN and CDR2 is FVKESK. Losses at the gene ends were 5 bases for V and 3 bases for J; bases not matched to a gene: 6. The CDR3 length is 15 residues. This CDR3 is CASSEAGVNYNEQFF. CDR3 nucleotides: TGTGCCAGCAGCGAAGCGGGGGTGAACTACAATGAGCAGTTCTTC.

This clonotype was counted ten times or more. The chain is built from TRBV28 and TRBJ2-1, with unresolved D. The CDR3 length is 14 residues. V lost 3 bases and J lost 3, with 9 bases in between. Germline values: CDR1 MDHEN, CDR2 SYDVKM. The CDR3 is CASSFGAGYNEQFF. As DNA, the CDR3 is TGTGCCAGCAGTTTCGGAGCAGGCTACAATGAGCAGTTCTTC.

This clonotype was counted at least ten times. The gene calls are TRBV12-3 or TRBV12-4 and TRBJ2-5; TRBD2 agrees at 8 bases. This CDR3 is built from 14 residues. Trimming cost V 7 bases and J 2 bases; bases outside gene matches: 6. CDR3 DNA sequence: TGTGCCAGCAAGCCCGGCGGGGGGCAAGAGACCCAGTACTTC. It is translated as CASKPGGGQETQYF.

This clonotype was seen many times. The chain uses TRBV20-1 and TRBJ2-3, with 12 positions matching TRBD2. Trimming removed 3 bases from V and 0 bases from J; junction bases left unmatched: 13. This CDR3 comprises 19 residues. The V gene's germline CDR1 is DFQATT and CDR2 SNEGSKA (reference sequence). CDR3 sequence reads: CSARAGTSGRGPSTDTQYF. CDR3 DNA sequence: TGCAGTGCTAGGGCCGGGACTAGCGGGCGGGGGCCTAGCACAGATACGCAGTATTTT.

At least ten counts were recorded for this clonotype. The CDR3 DNA is TGTGCCAGCAGACCCGACAGGGGCCAAGGTATGAACACTGAAGCTTTCTTT. As protein: CASRPDRGQGMNTEAFF. The chain combines TRBV5-4 with TRBJ1-1, with 8 bases identical to TRBD1. This CDR3 spans 17 amino acids. Trimming cost V 5 bases and J 0 bases; bases outside gene matches: 12. Germline CDR1 is SGHNT and CDR2 is YYREEE (reference sequence).

The gene calls are TRBV7-2 and TRBJ2-2; 13 bases align to TRBD2. Germline assignment: CDR1 SGHTA and CDR2 FQGNSA. CDR3 length equals 19 residues. With V trimmed by 5 bases and J by 6 bases, 15 bases remained unmatched. The DNA of the CDR3 is TGTGCCAGCAGCCCCCTCGGACTAGCGGGAGAGCCGGGCGCCGGGGAGCTGTTTTTT. Protein product: CASSPLGLAGEPGAGELFF.

This clonotype was found many times. The gene calls are TRBV12-3 or TRBV12-4 and TRBJ2-7; D is tentatively TRBD1 or TRBD2 (5 bases each). The CDR3 runs to 12 residues. The ends were cut back, 6 bases at V and 6 bases at J, with 12 bases in the middle. This CDR3 is CASSNGAGEQYF. The DNA of the CDR3 is TGTGCCAGCAGCAACGGGGCCGGCGAGCAGTACTTC.

Worth noting for this clonotype: Being one base from a much bigger clone, this may be a read error. This chain connects TRBV4-1 to TRBJ2-5; D gene uncertain. This CDR3 comprises 16 residues. Germline loops: CDR1 MGHRA, CDR2 YSYEKL. V dropped 3 bases and J dropped 5 bases, with 19 bases sitting between them. The CDR3 coding sequence is TGCGCCAGCAGCCACCCCCCCCCATGGGTCGGGGAGACCCAGTACTTC. Encoded protein: CASSHPPPWVGETQYF.

This clonotype has a count of ten or more. The V call is TRBV2, the J call TRBJ1-2; D remains ambiguous. The V and J ends lost 4 bases and 3 bases respectively, with 9 bases between them. Germline CDR1 and CDR2: SNHLY and FYNNEI. The CDR3 covers 13 residues. The CDR3 region is CASSGGTDYGYTF. The CDR3 DNA sequence: TGTGCCAGCAGTGGGGGAACAGACTATGGCTACACCTTC. Full variable domain (rest looked up from reference TRBV2 and TRBJ1-2): EPEVTQTPSHQVTQMGQEVILRCVPISNHLYFYWYRQILGQKVEFLVSFYNNEISEKSEIFDDQFSVERPDGSNFTLKIRSTKLEDSAMYFCASSGGTDYGYTFGSGTRLTVV.

The chain couples TRBV5-4 to TRBJ2-3, with 11 bases identical to TRBD2. The CDR3 runs to 17 residues. In germline, CDR1 is SGHNT, CDR2 YYREEE (reference sequence). The V segment lost 3 bases and the J segment 6 bases; nucleotides outside the gene matches: 12. The CDR3 protein is CASSSTLTSGGSDTQYF. CDR3 sequence (DNA): TGTGCCAGCAGCTCTACCCTCACTAGCGGGGGATCGGATACGCAGTATTTT.

This clonotype was seen a few times. V gene TRBV7-9 combines with J gene TRBJ2-2; D is ambiguous. Trimming left V 5 bases short and J 8 bases short, with 12 bases between. The CDR3 runs to 13 residues. Germline V gene lookup returns CDR1 SEHNR and CDR2 FQNEAQ (reference sequence). The CDR3 loop reads CASSPLQEGELFF. In DNA form, the CDR3 reads TGTGCCAGCAGCCCCCTCCAAGAAGGGGAGCTGTTTTTT.

The sample holds many counts of this clonotype. The chain has TRBV11-2 and TRBJ2-2; 13 positions match TRBD2. V was clipped by 3 bases and J by 6 bases; unmatched bases: 13. Germline-derived CDR1 and CDR2 are SGHAT and FQNNGV. This CDR3 contains 19 residues. The CDR3 spells CASSFTIRTSGSKAGELFF. CDR3 in DNA: TGTGCCAGCAGCTTCACAATAAGGACTAGCGGGAGTAAGGCCGGGGAGCTGTTTTTT.

V gene TRBV5-1 combines with J gene TRBJ2-3; TRBD2 aligns across 9 bases. V gave up 1 base and J gave up 1 base; unmatched junction bases: 10. This CDR3 has 18 residues. CDR1 is SGHRS and CDR2 is YFSETQ in the germline V gene. CDR3 protein: CASSLSAGGAMGTDTQYF. The CDR3, as DNA: TGCGCCAGCAGCTTGTCGGCGGGGGGGGCCATGGGCACAGATACGCAGTATTTT. Complete variable domain (other parts from reference TRBV5-1 and TRBJ2-3): KAGVTQTPRYLIKTRGQQVTLSCSPISGHRSVSWYQQTPGQGLQFLFEYFSETQRNKGNFPGRFSGRQFSNSRSEMNVSTLELGDSALYLCASSLSAGGAMGTDTQYFGPGTRLTVL.

This clonotype was seen repeatedly, ten times or more. This chain joins TRBV13 and TRBJ1-2, with 8 bases identical to TRBD1. Trimming took 5 bases from V and 0 from J; bases not matched to a gene: 8. Germline assignment: CDR1 PRHDT and CDR2 FYEKMQ (reference sequence). The CDR3 loop spans 16 amino acids. The CDR3 spells CASSPPTTGANYGYTF. DNA for the CDR3: TGTGCCAGCAGCCCTCCCACGACAGGGGCTAACTATGGCTACACCTTC.

This clonotype has a count of ten or more. This chain joins TRBV9 and TRBJ2-2; D may correspond to TRBD1 or TRBD2 (5 bases each). The CDR3 runs to 16 residues. V was trimmed by 0 bases and J by 1 base, leaving 10 bases between them. The germline V gene encodes CDR1 SGDLS and CDR2 YYNGEE. The CDR3 DNA reads as TGTGCCAGCAGCGTAGTAGGGACGGGGAACACCGGGGAGCTGTTTTTT. Translated: CASSVVGTGNTGELFF.

Points on this clonotype: A much larger clone differs from this one at a single base, so this may be a read error. The chain recombines TRBV20-1 with TRBJ2-3; D might be TRBD1 or TRBD2, each matching 6 bases. This CDR3 region has 16 residues. V was pared by 5 bases and J by 6 bases, with 24 bases between. Germline V gives CDR1 DFQATT, CDR2 SNEGSKA (reference sequence). CDR3 amino acids: CSALPPVEGGLDTQYF. The CDR3 DNA is TGCAGTGCTCTCCCCCCCGTCGAGGGGGGTCTGGATACGCAGTATTTT.

This clonotype was found many times. The chain combines TRBV7-6 with TRBJ2-6, with TRBD1 identical over 7 bases. V dropped 1 base and J dropped 1; count of bases not matched to a gene: 7. CDR1 is SGHVS, CDR2 FNYEAQ, per germline. The CDR3 has 18 amino acids. The CDR3, as DNA: TGTGCCAGCAGCTTAGTTGACAGGGTCGGGTCTGGGGCCAACGTCCTGACTTTC. This translates into CASSLVDRVGSGANVLTF.

This chain uses TRBV28 with TRBJ1-2; no clear D. CDR1 and CDR2 from the germline V gene are MDHEN and SYDVKM. This CDR3 region has 14 residues. V lost 1 base and J 8 bases, leaving 14 bases between the germline ends. CDR3 in DNA: TGTGCCAGCAGTTTATTGGAACCTACAAAGGGCTACACCTTC. Translating gives CASSLLEPTKGYTF.

In its sample, this clonotype was seen many times. The chain combines TRBV6-2 or TRBV6-3 with TRBJ2-7; D might be TRBD1 (6 bases). Per germline, CDR1 MNHEY and CDR2 SVGEGT. The CDR3 covers 12 residues. Deletions cut 8 bases from V and 6 bases from J, with 14 bases between. The CDR3 spells CASHHRAGEQYF. In DNA, the CDR3 is TGTGCCAGCCATCACAGGGCGGGCGAGCAGTACTTC.

This clonotype was picked up many times. V gene TRBV6-1 combines with J gene TRBJ2-7, with TRBD2 identical over 7 bases. Germline CDR1 is MNHNS and CDR2 is SASEGT. The CDR3 has 17 residues. V shed 4 bases and J 4 bases; nucleotides not matched to a gene: 16. The chain's CDR3 is CASSVAGVWGSSYEQYF. CDR3 nucleotides: TGTGCCAGCAGTGTCGCGGGGGTATGGGGCAGCTCTTACGAGCAGTACTTC.

The chain has TRBV7-2 and TRBJ1-2; 10 bases align to TRBD1. Unmatched junction bases numbered 6, after V lost 3 bases and J lost 2 bases. CDR3 size: 16 residues. Looked up from germline, CDR1 is SGHTA and CDR2 is FQGNSA. The CDR3 is CASSLALGQGNYGYTF. The DNA for the CDR3 is TGTGCCAGCAGCTTGGCCCTGGGACAGGGGAACTATGGCTACACCTTC.

On this clonotype: One base away lies a much larger clone, so this may be a sequencing read error. V usage is TRBV7-9 and J usage is TRBJ1-4; TRBD1 is a possible D gene (6 bases). V was cut by 6 bases and J by 4 bases, with 12 bases left in between. Germline V gene lookup returns CDR1 SEHNR and CDR2 FQNEAQ (reference sequence). This CDR3 spans 14 amino acids. The CDR3 loop reads CASSPQGLNEKLFF. In DNA form, the CDR3 reads TGTGCCAGCAGTCCACAGGGCCTTAATGAAAAACTGTTTTTT.